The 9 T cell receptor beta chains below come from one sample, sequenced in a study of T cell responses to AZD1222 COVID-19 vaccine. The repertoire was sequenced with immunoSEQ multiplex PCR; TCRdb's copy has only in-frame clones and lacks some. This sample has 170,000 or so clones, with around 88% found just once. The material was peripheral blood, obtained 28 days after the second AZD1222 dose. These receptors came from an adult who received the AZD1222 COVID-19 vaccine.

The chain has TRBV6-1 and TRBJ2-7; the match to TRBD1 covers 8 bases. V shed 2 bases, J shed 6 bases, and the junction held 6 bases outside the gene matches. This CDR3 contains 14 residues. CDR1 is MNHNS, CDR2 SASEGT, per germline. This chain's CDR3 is CASSETTGGPEQYF. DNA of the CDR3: TGTGCCAGCAGTGAAACCACAGGGGGACCCGAGCAGTACTTC.

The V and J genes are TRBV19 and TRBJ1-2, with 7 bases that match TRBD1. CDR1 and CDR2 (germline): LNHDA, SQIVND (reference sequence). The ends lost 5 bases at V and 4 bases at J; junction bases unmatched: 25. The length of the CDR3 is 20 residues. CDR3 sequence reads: CASSSSFGQAYLLEAYGYTF. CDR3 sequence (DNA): TGTGCCAGTAGTTCTTCCTTCGGACAGGCCTATCTCCTCGAAGCCTATGGCTACACCTTC.

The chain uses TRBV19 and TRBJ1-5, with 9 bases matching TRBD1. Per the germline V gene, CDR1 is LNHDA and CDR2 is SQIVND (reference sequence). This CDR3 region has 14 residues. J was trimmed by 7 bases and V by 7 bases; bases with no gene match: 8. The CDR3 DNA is TGTGCCAGTACCCAGGACAGGGGTAGCCAGCCCCAGCATTTT. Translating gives CASTQDRGSQPQHF. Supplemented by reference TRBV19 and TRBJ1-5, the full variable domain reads DGGITQSPKYLFRKEGQNVTLSCEQNLNHDAMYWYRQDPGQGLRLIYYSQIVNDFQKGDIAEGYSVSREKKESFPLTVTSAQKNPTAFYLCASTQDRGSQPQHFGDGTRLSIL.

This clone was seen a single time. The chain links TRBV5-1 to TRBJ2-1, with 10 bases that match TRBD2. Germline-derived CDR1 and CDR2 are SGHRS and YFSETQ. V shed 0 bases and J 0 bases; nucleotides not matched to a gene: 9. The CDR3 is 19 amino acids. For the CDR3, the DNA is TGCGCCAGCAGCTTGGCGCCTAGCGGGGGCCAAAGCTCCTACAATGAGCAGTTCTTC. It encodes CASSLAPSGGQSSYNEQFF.

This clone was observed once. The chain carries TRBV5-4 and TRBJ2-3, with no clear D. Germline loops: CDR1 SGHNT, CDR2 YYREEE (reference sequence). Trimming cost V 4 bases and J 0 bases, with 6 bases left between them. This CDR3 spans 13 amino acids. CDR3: CASSGTSTDTQYF. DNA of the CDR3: TGTGCCAGCAGCGGCACTAGCACAGATACGCAGTATTTT.

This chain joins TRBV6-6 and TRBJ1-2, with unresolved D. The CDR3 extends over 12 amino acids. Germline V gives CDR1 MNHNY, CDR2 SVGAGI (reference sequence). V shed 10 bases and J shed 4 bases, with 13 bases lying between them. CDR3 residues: CAIPSPGYGYTF. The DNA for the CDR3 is TGTGCCATCCCATCACCGGGCTATGGCTACACCTTC.

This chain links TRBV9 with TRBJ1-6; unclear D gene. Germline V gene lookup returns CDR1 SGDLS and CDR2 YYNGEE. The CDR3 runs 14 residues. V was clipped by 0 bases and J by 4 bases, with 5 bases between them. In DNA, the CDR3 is TGTGCCAGCAGCGTAGACATATATAATTCACCCCTCCACTTT. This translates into CASSVDIYNSPLHF.

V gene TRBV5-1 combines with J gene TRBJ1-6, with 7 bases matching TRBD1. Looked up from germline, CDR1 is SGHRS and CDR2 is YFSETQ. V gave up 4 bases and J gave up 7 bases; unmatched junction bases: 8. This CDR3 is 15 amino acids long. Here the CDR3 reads CASSPPGTDNSPLHF. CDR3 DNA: TGCGCCAGCAGCCCCCCCGGGACAGACAATTCACCCCTCCACTTT. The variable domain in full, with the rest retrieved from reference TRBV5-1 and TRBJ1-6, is KAGVTQTPRYLIKTRGQQVTLSCSPISGHRSVSWYQQTPGQGLQFLFEYFSETQRNKGNFPGRFSGRQFSNSRSEMNVSTLELGDSALYLCASSPPGTDNSPLHFGNGTRLTVT.

CDR3 amino acids: CAWSVVTGGGETQYF. In DNA, the CDR3 is TGTGCCTGGAGTGTAGTGACAGGGGGCGGCGAGACCCAGTACTTC. The chain employs TRBV30 and TRBJ2-5; TRBD1 matches at 10 bases. From germline, CDR1 is GTSNPN and CDR2 SVGIG (reference sequence). Trimming took 0 bases from V and 5 from J; bases not matched to a gene: 6. The CDR3 sequence is 15 residues long.